These T cell receptor beta chains were read from a single sample in a study of blood T cell repertoires in COVID-19. The protocol was immunoSEQ multiplex PCR, while the TCRdb copy is restricted to in-frame clones and leaves out a portion. Here the sample spans approximately 120,000 clones, around 83% being singletons. The sequencing input was PBMCs or T cells enriched from blood (not recorded which). These receptors originate from a man under 40 who had recovered from COVID-19. Each CDR3 is given with its conserved first and last residue. The D gene is left open where the match is weak. Clone size is given for some rows only: seen once, a few or many times, or a class if the clone is expanded.

size	J	D	V	DNA	CDR3
-	TRBJ2-4	-	TRBV7-5	TGTGTCAGAAGCACCTCAGGGGGTCTAGCCAAAAACATTCAGTACTTC	CVRSTSGGLAKNIQYF
once	TRBJ2-7	-	TRBV19	TGTGCCAGTAGTATAGTCGGGAGCCGAGAGCAGTACTTC	CASSIVGSREQYF
-	TRBJ1-2	-	TRBV4-2	TGTGCCAGCAGCCAAGATCAGGGTGACTATGGCTACACCTTC	CASSQDQGDYGYTF
-	TRBJ2-7	TRBD2	TRBV6-2/TRBV6-3	TGTGCCAGCACCCCGTCTAGCGGGAGCTCCTACGAGCAGTACTTC	CASTPSSGSSYEQYF
-	TRBJ2-2	-	TRBV19	TGTGCCAGTAGTGGGGGCTACACCGGGGAGCTGTTTTTT	CASSGGYTGELFF
-	TRBJ2-2	TRBD2	TRBV10-3	TGTGCCATCAGTGGTCCCCCAGCGGCTAGCGGGGGCGGGGAGCTGTTTTTT	CAISGPPAASGGGELFF
-	TRBJ1-1	-	TRBV6-5	TGTGCCTCACGGTTGGACACTGAAGCTTTCTTT	CASRLDTEAFF
-	TRBJ2-3	-	TRBV18	TGTGCCAGCTCACCCCGTGGGTCGGCGGGATCTACAGATACGCAGTATTTT	CASSPRGSAGSTDTQYF
few	TRBJ2-5	-	TRBV6-5	TGTGCCAGCACTCCCCCCCAGGGGTTCCAAGAGACCCAGTACTTC	CASTPPQGFQETQYF
-	TRBJ1-6	-	TRBV19	TGTGCCAGTAGTATAGGGGGGGGGCCTTATAATTCACCCCTCCACTTT	CASSIGGGPYNSPLHF
-	TRBJ2-3	TRBD2	TRBV10-3	TGTGCCATCAGGGAGGGTACTAGCGGCACAGATACGCAGTATTTT	CAIREGTSGTDTQYF
-	TRBJ2-3	-	TRBV4-1	TGCGCCAGCAGCCAAGGTATAGCGGTAACGCAGTATTTT	CASSQGIAVTQYF
once	TRBJ2-7	TRBD1	TRBV29-1	TGCAGCGTGCGGACAGGGGGCGCCTCCTACGAGCAGTACTTC	CSVRTGGASYEQYF
once	TRBJ1-1	-	TRBV11-2	TGTGCCAGCAGCTCGCAGGAGAACACTGAAGCTTTCTTT	CASSSQENTEAFF
few	TRBJ1-2	TRBD1	TRBV24-1	TGTGCCACCAGTGATGCGACAGGGGGCTACACCTTC	CATSDATGGYTF
-	TRBJ2-3	TRBD2	TRBV3-1/TRBV3-2	TGTGCCAGCAGCCAAAGCGGGAGGGCCGAAATCGGCTCAGATACGCAGTATTTT	CASSQSGRAEIGSDTQYF
-	TRBJ1-1	-	TRBV3-1/TRBV3-2	TGTGCCAGCAGCCGCGGATCTACGGCTTTCTTT	CASSRGSTAFF
-	TRBJ2-7	TRBD1	TRBV7-9	TGTGCCAGCAGCTCGGACAGGGGAGGCAACGAGCAGTACTTC	CASSSDRGGNEQYF
-	TRBJ2-5	-	TRBV11-2	TGTGCCAGCAGCTTATGGGAGAAAGAAGAGACCCAGTACTTC	CASSLWEKEETQYF
-	TRBJ1-2	-	TRBV25-1	TGTGCCAGCAGCCGGCCGGGGAGGGATTTAGGCTACACCTTC	CASSRPGRDLGYTF
many	TRBJ2-2	-	TRBV5-5	TGTGCCAGCAGTTATTGGGGCGAAACCGGGGAGCTGTTTTTT	CASSYWGETGELFF
few	TRBJ2-7	TRBD1	TRBV9	TGTGCCAGCAGCCGGACAGGGCTATCCTACGAGCAGTACTTC	CASSRTGLSYEQYF
-	TRBJ2-7	TRBD1	TRBV6-5	TGTGCCAGCAGCCAGGACAGGGGATTTCTCGAGCAGTACTTC	CASSQDRGFLEQYF
-	TRBJ1-1	-	TRBV5-6	TGTGCCAGCAGGAGGGACACTGAAGCTTTCTTT	CASRRDTEAFF
-	TRBJ1-5	TRBD1	TRBV19	TGTGCCAGTAGTGCAGGGGGCTATAGCAATCAGCCCCAGCATTTT	CASSAGGYSNQPQHF
few	TRBJ2-7	-	TRBV4-1	TGCGCCAGCAGCCAAGCAACTTATGGCTCCTACGAGCAGTACTTC	CASSQATYGSYEQYF
-	TRBJ2-1	TRBD2	TRBV7-2	TGTGCCAGCAGGGGCGGGGGGGCTCGGAATGAGCAGTTCTTC	CASRGGGARNEQFF